Sequencing of this TCR beta chain was carried out in a study of cytomegalovirus exposure and HLA in healthy donors. Findings of the study overall: With later analysis, a missense DCLRE1C variant became linked to TCR beta V- and J-gene trimming. An observed cluster of highly shared sequence variants was recorded as a likely sequencing artifact. In a later analysis, compared with equally common non-associated chains, HLA-associated beta chains were more expanded.

Trimming removed 6 bases at V and 3 bases at J, with 16 bases between. This CDR3 is 15 amino acids long. In germline, CDR1 is SGHDT, CDR2 YYEEEE. This clone has more than one count but fewer than ten. As yet, its antigen is unknown. Vbeta (60) and Jbeta (13) primers were used in the PCR. Clones were sequenced by immunoSEQ multiplex PCR, and TCRdb holds only the in-frame ones, with some missing. This sample has 99,000 or so clones, with around 80% found just once. The clonotype originates from a male donor in good health and CMV-seropositive. The sample comprised PBMCs. The gene calls are TRBV5-6 and TRBJ1-5; a possible D gene is TRBD1 (6 bases). In DNA form, the CDR3 reads TGTGCCAGCACCTTATGGACAGACAACAATCAGCCCCAGCATTTT. Its protein product is CASTLWTDNNQPQHF.